Sequencing of this T cell receptor beta chain was carried out in a study of T cell responses to AZD1222 COVID-19 vaccine (dated by TCRdb to the early 2020s). About the investigation overall: TCR sequencing covered over 230 trial participants: 207 given two doses of AZD1222 and approximately 26 given two doses of MenACWY control vaccine. Trial participants were enrolled into age subgroups of 18-55, 56-69 and 70-plus years, which contained about 150, 27 and 61 TCR-sequenced participants, respectively.

Notes on this clone: The antigen it recognizes is unknown. It has no much larger one-base neighbor in the sample; base qualities were not kept.

Per the publication, the time point label means: about 28 days (+/-7) after the second vaccine dose. AZD1222 recipients given second doses at about 4 weeks or at about 12 weeks were pooled, since spike-specific TCR depth and breadth were not found to differ between the two schedules. Samples from vaccinated people were obtained from the UK trials COV001 and COV002, which included a single-blind randomized controlled phase 2/3 trial of AZD1222 (ChAdOx1 nCoV-19) in healthy adults. For TCRbeta chain sequencing, PBMC samples from trial participants were taken at day 0 and at day 28 after the second dose. What the study reported, not specific to this receptor: Reportedly, almost half of the unique spike-specific TCRs recognized epitopes lying outside the regions that are mutated in the B.1.351 and B.1.1.7 variants. Because no day 14 peak-response samples were available, repertoires were characterized only after the peak T cell response. The 56-69-year group was small, and its depth increase did not reach significance, likely because of low power. Conclusions about previously exposed vaccinees are limited because only five to seven AZD1222 recipients were SARS-CoV-2 seropositive at baseline. A significant rise in spike-specific TCR breadth and depth was observed after two AZD1222 doses relative to day 0 and relative to MenACWY recipients. The whole spike protein was spanned by vaccine-associated CD4 TCRs, and dominant responses were seen in regions 160-218 and 743-854. Most participants were white British and females outnumbered males, and the authors suggested that clonal diversity may have been underestimated.

CDR1 ENHRY and CDR2 SYGVKD were looked up in the germline V gene. V and J lose 8 bases and 4 bases, and a span of 14 bases separates them. Taken from cysteine to phenylalanine, the CDR3 has 13 residues. The kept DNA is CDR3 alone, 39 bases in frame from the first base. The CDR3 regions of human TCRbeta chains were subjected to immunosequencing. Concerning the study's data processing: TCRs in the repertoires were compared against a reference library of SARS-CoV-2-specific TCRs that had been generated with the MIRA antigen-specificity platform. Breadth meant the fraction of unique TCRs that were SARS-CoV-2-associated, whereas depth meant the fraction of total T cells that were SARS-CoV-2-associated. Each spike-specific TCR was assigned to its reactive spike region and to a CD4 or CD8 class using the MIRA data. Log10-transformed breadth and depth values were compared by one-way ANOVA with Sidak's multiple comparisons tests. In TCRdb, the immuneACCESS table is reduced to in-frame sequences with V and J assigned. These tables do not hold every clone; where another copy was compared, an unresolved V gene accounts for under half, and the others remain unexplained. D and trimming come from the DNA, and the V and J calls and clone size come from that table. The table for this sample lists roughly 150,000 clones; roughly 93% of them were counted only once. The ten top clones hold about a tenth of the sample.

The receptor was isolated from an adult who received the AZD1222 COVID-19 vaccine. This specimen was peripheral blood, taken 28 days after the second AZD1222 dose. The chain is encoded by TRBV10-3 joined to TRBJ1-2, with no confident D gene call. The nucleotides are TGTGCCATCCTACACGACGAGATCTATGGCTACACCTTC. It translates to CAILHDEIYGYTF.